This TCR beta chain was sequenced in a study of cytomegalovirus exposure and HLA in healthy donors. Study at large: Earlier work reported around 110 million unique TCR beta sequences from approximately 180 million T cells. Whole-study results and caveats: As a later analysis showed, several of the most significant clusters appeared to be linked to common viral pathogens. HLA-A and HLA-B allele assignments for most subjects were reportedly predicted accurately using TCR beta sequences. Some highly shared sequence variants likely arose as a pipeline artifact.

J was trimmed by 2 bases and V by 0 bases; bases with no gene match: 5. The CDR3 length is 17 residues. The germline V gene has CDR1 MGHRA and CDR2 YSYEKL. A multiplex PCR was run with 60 Vbeta primers and 13 Jbeta primers. Assay used: immunoSEQ multiplex PCR; TCRdb lists only in-frame clones, some missing. The data show around 130,000 clones, with more than 60% seen just once and less than 2.5% held by the top ten. This clone has more than one count but fewer than ten. The antigen is undetermined. J is TRBJ2-1 and V is TRBV4-1; 9 nucleotides match TRBD2. Material for sequencing was PBMCs. This receptor was taken from a woman between 35 and 50 years old in good health and CMV-seropositive. The CDR3 region has the DNA TGCGCCAGCAGCCAAGAAGGGCTAGCGGGACCCTACAATGAGCAGTTCTTC. Protein product: CASSQEGLAGPYNEQFF.